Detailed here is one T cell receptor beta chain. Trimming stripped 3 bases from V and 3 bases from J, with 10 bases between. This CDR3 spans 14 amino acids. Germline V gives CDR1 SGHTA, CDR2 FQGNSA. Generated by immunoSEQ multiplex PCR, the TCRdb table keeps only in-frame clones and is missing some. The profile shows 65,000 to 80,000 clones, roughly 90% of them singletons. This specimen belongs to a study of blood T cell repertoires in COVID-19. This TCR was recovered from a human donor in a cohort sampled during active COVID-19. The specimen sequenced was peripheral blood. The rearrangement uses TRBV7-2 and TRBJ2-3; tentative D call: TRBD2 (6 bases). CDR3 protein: CASSLGGRTDTQYF. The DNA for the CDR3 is TGTGCCAGCAGCTTGGGGGGACGGACAGATACGCAGTATTTT.